The clone carrying this T cell receptor (beta chain) was found a few times. The antigen is unknown. The source of the sample is a study of T cells in Graves' hyperthyroidism and ophthalmopathy. Amplified TCR beta CDR3 regions came from RNA transcripts. The HTBI primer set was used in a first-round RT-PCR of the TCR CDR3. One entry per CDR3 protein, called by TCRdb with MiXCR from the multiplex PCR reads. The sample yields hundreds of thousands of distinct CDR3 sequences, about 15% seen once. The germline gives CDR1 SGDLS, CDR2 YYNGEE. J lost 7 bases, V lost 5 bases, and 12 bases had no gene match. The CDR3 is 14 amino acids. Across 18 months, stable Graves' hyperthyroidism was marked by no progression to ophthalmopathy. The study, taken as a whole, reports: Most thyroid clonotypes expanded above 0.001 were also detected in blood.

The chain employs TRBV9 and TRBJ2-7, with 7 bases fitting TRBD2. The clonotype originates from a woman aged 18-30 years with Graves' hyperthyroidism. Material for sequencing was blood. In DNA, the CDR3 is TGTGCCAGCAGTTCTGGGGAGGGAGTGGGGGAGCAGTACTTC. Translating it yields CASSSGEGVGEQYF.